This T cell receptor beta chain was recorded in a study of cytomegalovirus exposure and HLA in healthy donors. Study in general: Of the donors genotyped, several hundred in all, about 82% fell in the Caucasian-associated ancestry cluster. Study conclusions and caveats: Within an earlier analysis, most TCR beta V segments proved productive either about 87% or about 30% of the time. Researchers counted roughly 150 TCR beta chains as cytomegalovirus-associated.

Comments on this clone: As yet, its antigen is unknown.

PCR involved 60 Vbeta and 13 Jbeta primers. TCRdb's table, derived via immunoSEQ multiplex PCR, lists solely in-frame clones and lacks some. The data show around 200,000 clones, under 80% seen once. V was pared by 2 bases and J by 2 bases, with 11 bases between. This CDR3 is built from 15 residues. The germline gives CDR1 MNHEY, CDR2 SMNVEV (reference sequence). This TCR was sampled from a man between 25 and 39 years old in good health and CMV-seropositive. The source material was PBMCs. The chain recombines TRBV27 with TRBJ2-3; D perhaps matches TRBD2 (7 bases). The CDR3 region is CASSLRAGATDTQYF. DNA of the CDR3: TGTGCCAGCAGTTTAAGGGCGGGGGCCACAGATACGCAGTATTTT.